Below are 30 T cell receptor beta chains sequenced from a single sample in a study of T cell responses to AZD1222 COVID-19 vaccine (dated by TCRdb to the early 2020s). Reading the label with the study, this specimen's time point is: baseline before first vaccination. The method was the immunoSEQ multiplex PCR assay. In its TCRdb copy, this immuneACCESS table keeps in-frame sequences only and misses some clones. Where compared with another copy, unresolved V genes explain less than half of these, and the others have no known cause. This sample has about 130,000 clones in its table, and about 94% of those were observed once. Of the sample, roughly 0.91% falls within the top ten clones. The sequencing here drew on peripheral blood, taken on day 0 of AZD1222 vaccination. These receptors originate from an adult in good health.

The J gene is TRBJ1-4, the V gene TRBV7-9; D is ambiguous. In germline, CDR1 is SEHNR, CDR2 FQNEAQ (reference sequence). V was clipped by 5 bases and J by 2 bases, with 9 bases between them. The CDR3 contains 14 residues. This CDR3 is CASSQYGTNEKLFF. The CDR3 bases are TGTGCCAGCAGCCAATACGGGACTAATGAAAAACTGTTTTTT.

The chain is built from TRBV18 and TRBJ2-1; TRBD1 might be the D (7 bases). Trimming stripped 2 bases from V and 4 bases from J, with 12 bases between. The CDR3 is made up of 15 amino acids. The germline V gene has CDR1 KGHSH and CDR2 LQKENI. Here the CDR3 DNA reads TGTGCCAGCTCACCAGGGGGGACAGATTACAATGAGCAGTTCTTC. It codes for CASSPGGTDYNEQFF.

The rearrangement links TRBV7-2 to TRBJ1-2; the D gene is possibly TRBD1 (5 bases). Trimming shortened V by 2 bases and J by 4 bases, and 8 bases separated the two germline ends. Germline CDR1 is SGHTA and CDR2 is FQGNSA. There are 13 residues in the CDR3. The CDR3 loop is CASSLRGGYGYTF. CDR3 DNA sequence: TGTGCCAGCAGCTTACGGGGGGGCTATGGCTACACCTTC.

The chain combines TRBV9 with TRBJ2-7; a possible D gene is TRBD2 (5 bases). The V gene's germline CDR1 is SGDLS and CDR2 YYNGEE. Between the trimmed V and J ends, which lost 0 bases and 2 bases, there was a span of 15 bases. CDR3 length: 16 amino acids. CDR3 sequence: CASSVGPDGLTYEQYF. The CDR3, as DNA: TGTGCCAGCAGCGTAGGTCCCGACGGACTTACCTACGAGCAGTACTTC. Drawing the rest from reference TRBV9 and TRBJ2-7, the complete variable domain is DSGVTQTPKHLITATGQRVTLRCSPRSGDLSVYWYQQSLDQGLQFLIQYYNGEERAKGNILERFSAQQFPDLHSELNLSSLELGDSALYFCASSVGPDGLTYEQYFGPGTRLTVT.

This clone occurred once. This sequence joins TRBV24-1 and TRBJ1-2, with 8 bases identical to TRBD1. The CDR3 contains 13 residues. V lost 6 bases to trimming and J lost 3 bases; unmatched junction nucleotides: 2. Germline CDR1 reads KGHDR; CDR2 reads SFDVKD. The CDR3 DNA reads as TGTGCCACCAGTCAGGGGGCAGACTATGGCTACACCTTC. Its translation is CATSQGADYGYTF.

V gene TRBV6-5 combines with J gene TRBJ1-6, with 12 bases that match TRBD1. The CDR3 is made up of 15 amino acids. Germline trimming cut 6 bases from V and 10 bases from J; bases unmatched to any gene: 7. Germline values: CDR1 MNHEY, CDR2 SVGAGI. The CDR3 loop is CASRSGTGGGSPLHF. The CDR3 nucleotides are TGTGCCAGCAGGTCCGGGACAGGGGGCGGGTCACCCCTCCACTTT.

This clone was found once. This rearrangement joins TRBV6-5 to TRBJ1-5, with a tentative D call TRBD1 (5 bases). V was trimmed by 7 bases and J by 3 bases, leaving 10 bases between them. The CDR3 extends over 13 amino acids. Germline loops: CDR1 MNHEY, CDR2 SVGAGI. The CDR3 reads CASTQGYNQPQHF. The CDR3 DNA is TGTGCCAGCACCCAGGGTTACAATCAGCCCCAGCATTTT.

The genes are TRBV18 and TRBJ2-7; D is unclear. The germline V and J ends were trimmed by 3 bases and 6 bases, with 12 bases remaining between them. This CDR3 comprises 13 residues. Germline V gene lookup returns CDR1 KGHSH and CDR2 LQKENI. CDR3 nucleotides: TGTGCCAGCTCACCGTCAACCCCGAGCGAGCAGTACTTC. As protein: CASSPSTPSEQYF.

The rearrangement joins TRBV19 to TRBJ1-2; TRBD1 aligns across 8 bases. J lost 2 bases, V lost 10 bases, and 9 bases had no gene match. Germline values: CDR1 LNHDA, CDR2 SQIVND (reference sequence). This CDR3 is 14 amino acids long. CDR3 protein: CATASGTGNYGYTF. The CDR3 coding sequence is TGTGCCACCGCCTCCGGGACAGGAAACTATGGCTACACCTTC.

J is TRBJ1-4 and V is TRBV10-3; possible D gene TRBD1, 6 bases. Looked up from germline, CDR1 is ENHRY and CDR2 is SYGVKD. With 10 bases removed from V and 8 bases from J, the gap between germline ends came to 17 bases. The CDR3 spans 13 residues. Here the CDR3 DNA reads TGTGCCACTAACAGGGAACGAGTCGAAAAACTGTTTTTT. Translated: CATNRERVEKLFF.

The chain is built from TRBV11-2 and TRBJ1-2; a possible D gene is TRBD1 (6 bases). V was clipped by 4 bases and J by 4 bases, with 25 bases between them. Germline CDR1 and CDR2: SGHAT and FQNNGV. This CDR3 contains 18 residues. The CDR3 region is CASSYHRRLGGAAYGYTF. The DNA of the CDR3 is TGTGCCAGCAGCTACCATCGCAGGTTGGGGGGCGCAGCCTATGGCTACACCTTC.

Note on this clone: Other DNA sequences in the sample encode the same CDR3. This chain joins TRBV5-5 and TRBJ2-7; TRBD1 matches 8 bases. V was pared by 8 bases and J by 0 bases, with 13 bases of the junction left unmatched. Per the germline V gene, CDR1 is SGHKS and CDR2 is YYEKEE (reference sequence). There are 16 residues in the CDR3. This chain's CDR3 is CASSALGQGASYEQYF. Written as DNA, the CDR3 is TGTGCCAGTAGCGCGCTGGGGCAGGGGGCCTCCTACGAGCAGTACTTC. The full variable domain, in which reference TRBV5-5 and TRBJ2-7 provide the parts outside the CDR3, is DAGVTQSPTHLIKTRGQQVTLRCSPISGHKSVSWYQQVLGQGPQFIFQYYEKEERGRGNFPDRFSARQFPNYSSELNVNALLLGDSALYLCASSALGQGASYEQYFGPGTRLTVT.

The CDR3 bases are TGTGCCACCAGCAGAGAAAGGGGAAATGAAAAACTGTTTTTT. Its translation is CATSRERGNEKLFF. This chain connects TRBV15 to TRBJ1-4; D might be TRBD1 (5 bases). This CDR3 contains 14 residues. The ends were cut back, 0 bases at V and 5 bases at J, with 7 bases in the middle. The V gene's germline CDR1 is LNHNV and CDR2 YYDKDF (reference sequence).

The V call is TRBV3-1 (or the pseudogene TRBV3-2), the J call TRBJ1-1; D ambiguous. V lost 3 bases, J lost 5 bases, and 10 bases lay in between. CDR3 length: 13 amino acids. The germline V gene has CDR1 LGHDT and CDR2 YNNKEL (reference sequence). The CDR3 is CASSQLGLTEAFF. The CDR3 nucleotides are TGTGCCAGCAGCCAGCTAGGGTTGACTGAAGCTTTCTTT.

In its sample, this clone was seen a few times. This chain uses TRBV7-9 with TRBJ1-1, with 9 bases that match TRBD1. CDR3 length: 14 residues. With V trimmed by 4 bases and J by 6 bases, 6 bases remained unmatched. CDR1 SEHNR and CDR2 FQNEAQ come from the germline V gene (reference sequence). This CDR3 reads CASSSGTGRPEAFF. CDR3 nucleotide sequence: TGTGCCAGCAGCTCCGGGACAGGGAGACCTGAAGCTTTCTTT.

The chain combines TRBV6-5 with TRBJ1-6; TRBD1 aligns across 9 bases. V trimming: 2 bases; J trimming: 10 bases; junction bases outside the gene matches: 9. Germline-derived CDR1 and CDR2 are MNHEY and SVGAGI. This CDR3 is built from 16 residues. CDR3 amino acids: CASSYRDRAIGSPLHF. The CDR3 DNA follows: TGTGCCAGCAGTTACCGGGACAGGGCGATAGGGTCACCCCTCCACTTT.

The V call is TRBV18, the J call TRBJ2-3; D tentatively reads TRBD1 or TRBD2 (5 bases each). CDR3 size: 16 residues. CDR1 is KGHSH, CDR2 LQKENI, per germline. V was pared by 0 bases and J by 0 bases, with 10 bases between. The CDR3 DNA is TGTGCCAGCTCACCACCAGGGACGGCTAGCACAGATACGCAGTATTTT. Its translation is CASSPPGTASTDTQYF. The full variable domain, its missing parts supplied by reference TRBV18 and TRBJ2-3, is NAGVMQNPRHLVRRRGQEARLRCSPMKGHSHVYWYRQLPEEGLKFMVYLQKENIIDESGMPKERFSAEFPKEGPSILRIQQVVRGDSAAYFCASSPPGTASTDTQYFGPGTRLTVL.

The chain is built from TRBV3-1 (or the pseudogene TRBV3-2) and TRBJ2-1; 9 nucleotides agree with TRBD2. The CDR3 consists of 16 residues. Germline V gene data show CDR1 as LGHDT and CDR2 as YNNKEL (reference sequence). V shed 3 bases and J 4 bases; nucleotides not matched to a gene: 7. CDR3 in DNA: TGTGCCAGCAGCCATCGACTAGCGGTTCAGTACAATGAGCAGTTCTTC. Residues: CASSHRLAVQYNEQFF.

The rearrangement links TRBV19 to TRBJ2-1; D unresolved. Trimming left V 5 bases short and J 1 base short, with 15 bases between. This CDR3 is 16 amino acids long. Germline CDR1 and CDR2: LNHDA and SQIVND (reference sequence). CDR3 region: CASSPMTSFSYNEQFF. The DNA of the CDR3 is TGTGCCAGTAGTCCGATGACATCCTTTTCCTACAATGAGCAGTTCTTC.

V gene TRBV7-8 combines with J gene TRBJ2-1; the D gene is possibly TRBD2 (5 bases). The CDR3 is 14 residues long. With 5 bases removed from V and 8 bases from J, the gap between germline ends came to 16 bases. Germline V gene sequence: CDR1 SGHVS, CDR2 FQNEAQ. The CDR3, as DNA: TGTGCCAGCAGCCGGACCGATGGGGAGCATGAGCAGTTCTTC. As protein: CASSRTDGEHEQFF.

This clone was recorded a few times. This sequence joins TRBV6-5 and TRBJ1-4; D is perhaps TRBD1 (6 bases). Germline CDR1 MNHEY, CDR2 SVGAGI. The CDR3 is made up of 14 amino acids. Trimming removed 4 bases at V and 7 bases at J, with 13 bases between. CDR3 amino acids: CASSSRGRGEKLFF. DNA of the CDR3: TGTGCCAGCAGTTCCAGGGGTCGTGGTGAAAAACTGTTTTTT.

In this sample, this clone turned up once. Relative to the germline gene, one junction end is altered; a read error may explain this. As DNA, the CDR3 is TGTGCCAGCAGCCCAGACTTCGGACAGGGTTTTTCTATGGACTTC. Translated, it gives CASSPDFGQGFSMDF. The gene calls are TRBV5-6 and TRBJ2-4; 8 positions agree with TRBD1. Germline CDR1 and CDR2: SGHDT and YYEEEE. The CDR3 spans 15 residues.

The chain joins TRBV5-6 to TRBJ2-7, with TRBD1 identical over 7 bases. The V and J ends lost 2 bases and 0 bases, in that order; junction bases with no gene match: 11. This CDR3 is 17 amino acids long. The germline V gene encodes CDR1 SGHDT and CDR2 YYEEEE. This chain's CDR3 is CASSFSRLRDSSYEQYF. DNA of the CDR3: TGTGCCAGCAGCTTTAGCAGGCTCAGGGACAGCTCCTACGAGCAGTACTTC.

V gene TRBV7-2 combines with J gene TRBJ1-2; D gene unclear. The V gene lost 5 bases and the J gene lost 2 bases, with 12 bases spanning the gap. Germline V CDR1 and CDR2: SGHTA, FQGNSA. There are 14 residues in the CDR3. In DNA, the CDR3 is TGTGCCAGCAGCCCACGGACGGACAACTATGGCTACACCTTC. Translation: CASSPRTDNYGYTF. The full variable domain, its missing parts supplied by reference TRBV7-2 and TRBJ1-2, is GAGVSQSPSNKVTEKGKDVELRCDPISGHTALYWYRQSLGQGLEFLIYFQGNSAPDKSGLPSDRFSAERTGGSVSTLTIQRTQQEDSAVYLCASSPRTDNYGYTFGSGTRLTVV.

This chain joins TRBV18 and TRBJ1-3; no clear D gene. The V end lost 1 base, the J end lost 0 bases, and 13 bases lay between the germline ends. Germline lookup yields CDR1 KGHSH and CDR2 LQKENI. The CDR3 totals 17 residues. The CDR3 is CASSPRADPASGNTIYF. CDR3 sequence (DNA): TGTGCCAGCTCACCACGGGCAGACCCAGCCTCTGGAAACACCATATATTTT.

The chain couples TRBV30 to TRBJ1-4, with a possible D match to TRBD1 (5 bases). Per germline, CDR1 GTSNPN and CDR2 SVGIG (reference sequence). The CDR3 loop spans 13 amino acids. The germline V and J ends were trimmed by 5 bases and 8 bases, with 15 bases remaining between them. CDR3 amino acids: CAWQLQVAEKLFF. The CDR3 bases are TGTGCCTGGCAACTACAGGTAGCGGAAAAACTGTTTTTT.

This rearrangement joins TRBV9 to TRBJ1-2; D gene uncertain. CDR3 size: 13 residues. CDR1 SGDLS and CDR2 YYNGEE come from the germline V gene. Trimming left V 1 base short and J 0 bases short, with 4 bases between. CDR3 protein: CASSVRANYGYTF. The CDR3 DNA is TGTGCCAGCAGCGTAAGGGCTAACTATGGCTACACCTTC.

The chain uses TRBV2 and TRBJ2-1; 7 bases line up with TRBD1. The V gene's germline CDR1 is SNHLY and CDR2 FYNNEI. This CDR3 has 12 amino acids. J gave up 7 bases and V 6 bases, and 3 bases lay outside the gene matches. In DNA, the CDR3 is TGTGCCAGCAGGGGGACAGTGAATGAGCAGTTCTTC. Translating it yields CASRGTVNEQFF.

The rearrangement joins TRBV10-2 to TRBJ1-1, with 9 bases aligning to TRBD1. Unmatched junction bases numbered 3, after V lost 3 bases and J lost 4 bases. The CDR3 runs 14 residues. Germline CDR1 WSHSY, CDR2 SAAADI. The CDR3 here is CASSDGQGSTEAFF. Here the CDR3 DNA reads TGCGCCAGCAGTGACGGACAGGGGAGCACTGAAGCTTTCTTT.

V is TRBV23-1 and J is TRBJ1-5; D might be TRBD1 (5 bases). TRBV23-1 is an open reading frame, and its role is uncertain. There are 19 residues in the CDR3. The V and J ends lost 0 bases and 1 base respectively, with 19 bases between them. CDR3 protein: CASSQSRPIQGMSNQPQHF. The DNA of the CDR3 is TGCGCCAGCAGTCAATCGCGACCGATTCAGGGAATGAGCAATCAGCCCCAGCATTTT.